The present T cell receptor (beta chain) was sequenced within a study of cytomegalovirus exposure and HLA in healthy donors. Notes on the study in general: Most subjects had HLA-A and HLA-B alleles reportedly predicted accurately by TCR beta sequences.

With respect to this clone: What it binds is unknown.

This CDR3 has 11 residues. Germline CDR1 and CDR2: SGHDT and YYEEEE. The V end lost 3 bases, the J end lost 3 bases, and 2 bases lay between the germline ends. Researchers ran the PCR with 60 Vbeta and 13 Jbeta primers. Assay used: immunoSEQ multiplex PCR; TCRdb lists only in-frame clones, some missing. Of a few hundred thousand clones in the sample, over 70% were seen once. The TCR originated in a woman aged 60-70 years in good health and CMV-seropositive. This chain connects TRBV5-6 to TRBJ2-3; D gene uncertain. Sequencing was performed on PBMCs. The CDR3 protein is CASSSTDTQYF. CDR3 DNA: TGTGCCAGCAGCTCAACAGATACGCAGTATTTT.